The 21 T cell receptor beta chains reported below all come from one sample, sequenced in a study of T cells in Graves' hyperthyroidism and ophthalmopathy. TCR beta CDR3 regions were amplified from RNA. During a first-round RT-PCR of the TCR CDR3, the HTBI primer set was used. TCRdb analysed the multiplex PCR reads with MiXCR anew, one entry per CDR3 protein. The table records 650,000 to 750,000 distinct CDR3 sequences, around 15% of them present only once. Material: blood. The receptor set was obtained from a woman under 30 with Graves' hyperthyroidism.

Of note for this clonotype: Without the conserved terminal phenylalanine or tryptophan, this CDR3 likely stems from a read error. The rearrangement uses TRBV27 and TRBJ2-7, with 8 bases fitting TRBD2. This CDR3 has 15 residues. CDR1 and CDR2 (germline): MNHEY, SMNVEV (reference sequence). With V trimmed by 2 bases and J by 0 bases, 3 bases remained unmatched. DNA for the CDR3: TGTGCCAGCAGTTTAGGGAGCGGGAGCTCCTACGAGCAGTACTTA. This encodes CASSLGSGSSYEQYL.

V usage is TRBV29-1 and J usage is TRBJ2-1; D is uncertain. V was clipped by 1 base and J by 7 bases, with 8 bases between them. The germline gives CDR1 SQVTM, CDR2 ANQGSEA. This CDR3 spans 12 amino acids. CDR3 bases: TGCAGCGTTGAAGGTAGTTGGAATGAGCAGTTCTTC. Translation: CSVEGSWNEQFF.

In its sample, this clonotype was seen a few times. In DNA, the CDR3 is TGTGCCAGCGGCATACAGAGCAATCAGCCCCAGCATTTT. Its translation: CASGIQSNQPQHF. This chain links TRBV6-2 or TRBV6-3 with TRBJ1-5; no clear D gene. Trimming pared 8 bases from V and 1 base from J, leaving 9 bases between. The germline V gene encodes CDR1 MNHEY and CDR2 SVGEGT. The CDR3 covers 13 residues.

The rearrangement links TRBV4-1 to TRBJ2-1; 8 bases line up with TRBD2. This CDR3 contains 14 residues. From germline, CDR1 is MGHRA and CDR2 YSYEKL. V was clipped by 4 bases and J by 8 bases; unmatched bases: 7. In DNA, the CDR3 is TGCGCCAGCAGCCCCGGACTAGCTTCCGATGAGCAGTTCTTC. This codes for CASSPGLASDEQFF.

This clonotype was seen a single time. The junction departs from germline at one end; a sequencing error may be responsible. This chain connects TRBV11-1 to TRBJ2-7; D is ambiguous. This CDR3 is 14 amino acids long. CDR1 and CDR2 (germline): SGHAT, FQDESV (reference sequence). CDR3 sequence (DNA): TGCGCCAGCAGCCGCCCGTTACGGGTAGACGAGCAGTACTTC. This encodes CASSRPLRVDEQYF.

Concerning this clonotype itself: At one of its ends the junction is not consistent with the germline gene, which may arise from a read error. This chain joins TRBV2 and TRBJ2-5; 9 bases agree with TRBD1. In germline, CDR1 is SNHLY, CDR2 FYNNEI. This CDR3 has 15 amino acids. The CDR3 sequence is CASSSDRGVRETQYF. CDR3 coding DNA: TGCGCCAGCAGCTCGGACAGGGGAGTGCGAGAGACCCAGTACTTC.

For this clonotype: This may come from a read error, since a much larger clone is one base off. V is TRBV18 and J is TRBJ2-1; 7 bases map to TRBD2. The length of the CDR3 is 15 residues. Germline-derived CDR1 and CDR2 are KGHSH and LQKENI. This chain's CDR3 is CANSPGSGTGNEQFF. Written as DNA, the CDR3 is TGTGCCAACTCACCGGGGAGCGGGACGGGGAATGAGCAGTTCTTC.

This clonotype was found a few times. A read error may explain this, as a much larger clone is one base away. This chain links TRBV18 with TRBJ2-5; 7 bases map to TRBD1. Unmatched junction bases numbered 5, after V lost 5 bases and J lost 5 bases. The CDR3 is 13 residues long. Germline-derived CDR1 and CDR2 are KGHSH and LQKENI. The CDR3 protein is CASSADRAETQYF. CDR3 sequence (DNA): TGTGCCAGCTCAGCAGACAGGGCTGAGACCCAGTACTTC.

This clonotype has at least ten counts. CDR3 nucleotide sequence: TGTGCCAGCAGCGTAAGGCGGGGCGCCGGCTATGGCTACACCTTC. This sequence encodes CASSVRRGAGYGYTF. V is TRBV11-1 and J is TRBJ1-2, with D tentatively TRBD1 (5 bases). The CDR3 is 15 residues long. The V end lost 5 bases, the J end lost 4 bases, and 17 bases lay between the germline ends. CDR1 and CDR2 (germline): SGHAT, FQDESV (reference sequence).

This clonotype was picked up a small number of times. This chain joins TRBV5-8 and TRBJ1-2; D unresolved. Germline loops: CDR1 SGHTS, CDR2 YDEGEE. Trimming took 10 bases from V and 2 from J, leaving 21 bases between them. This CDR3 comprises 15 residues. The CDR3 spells CAHRVERLPNYGYTF. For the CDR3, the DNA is TGTGCCCATAGGGTGGAAAGGCTTCCCAACTATGGCTACACCTTC.

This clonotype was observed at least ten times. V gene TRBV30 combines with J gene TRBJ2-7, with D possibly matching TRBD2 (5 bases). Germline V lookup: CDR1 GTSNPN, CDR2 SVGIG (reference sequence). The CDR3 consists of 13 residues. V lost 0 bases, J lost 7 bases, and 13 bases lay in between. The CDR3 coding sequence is TGTGCCTGGAGTGTGCGGGCTGAGGGAGAGCAGTACTTC. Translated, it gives CAWSVRAEGEQYF.

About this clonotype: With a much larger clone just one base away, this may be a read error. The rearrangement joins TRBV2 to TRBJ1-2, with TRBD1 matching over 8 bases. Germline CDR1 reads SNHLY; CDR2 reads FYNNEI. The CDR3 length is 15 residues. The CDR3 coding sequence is TGTGCCAGCAGTGGATACTCAGGGGGCAACTATGGCCACACCTTC. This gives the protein CASSGYSGGNYGHTF.

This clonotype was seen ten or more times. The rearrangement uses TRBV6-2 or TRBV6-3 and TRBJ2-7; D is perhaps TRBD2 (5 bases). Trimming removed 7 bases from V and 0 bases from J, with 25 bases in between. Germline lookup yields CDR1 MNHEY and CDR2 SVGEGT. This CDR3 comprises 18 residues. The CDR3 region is CASTPHLTGSKSSYEQYF. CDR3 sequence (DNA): TGTGCCAGCACCCCCCATCTCACGGGGTCGAAGAGCTCCTACGAGCAGTACTTC.

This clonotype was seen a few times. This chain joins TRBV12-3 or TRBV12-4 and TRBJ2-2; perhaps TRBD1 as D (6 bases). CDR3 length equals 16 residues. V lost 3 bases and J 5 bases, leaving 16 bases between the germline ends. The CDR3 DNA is TGTGCCAGCAGTTTTAGTCAGGGGCTGAGAACCGGGGAGCTGTTTTTT. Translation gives CASSFSQGLRTGELFF.

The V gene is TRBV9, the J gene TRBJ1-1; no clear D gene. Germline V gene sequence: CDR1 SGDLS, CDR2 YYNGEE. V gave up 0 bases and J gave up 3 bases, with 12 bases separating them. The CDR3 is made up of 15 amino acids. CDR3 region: CASSVDRTGDTEAFF. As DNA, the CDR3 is TGTGCCAGCAGCGTAGATAGGACGGGAGACACTGAAGCTTTCTTT.

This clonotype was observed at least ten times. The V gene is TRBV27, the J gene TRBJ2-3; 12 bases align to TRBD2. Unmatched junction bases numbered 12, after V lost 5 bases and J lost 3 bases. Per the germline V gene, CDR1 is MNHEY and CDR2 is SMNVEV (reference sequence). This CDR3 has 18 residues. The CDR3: CASSPRRRLAGDTDTQYF. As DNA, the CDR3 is TGTGCCAGCAGTCCCCGGAGGAGACTAGCGGGAGATACAGATACGCAGTATTTT.

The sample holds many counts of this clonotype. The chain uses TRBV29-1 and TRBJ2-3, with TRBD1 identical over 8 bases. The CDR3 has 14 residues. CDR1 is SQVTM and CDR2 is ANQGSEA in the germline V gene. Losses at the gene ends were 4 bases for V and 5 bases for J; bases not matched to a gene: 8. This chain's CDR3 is CSVVRQGRRDTQYF. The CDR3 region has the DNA TGCAGCGTTGTAAGACAGGGGCGCAGAGATACGCAGTATTTT.

The CDR3 nucleotides read TGCAGCGCGGTGGGGGGTATCTATGGCTACACCTTC. It yields the protein CSAVGGIYGYTF. This chain uses TRBV29-1 with TRBJ1-2; TRBD1 is a possible D gene (5 bases). CDR3 length equals 12 residues. Germline V gives CDR1 SQVTM, CDR2 ANQGSEA. Deletions cut 7 bases from V and 4 bases from J, with 13 bases between.

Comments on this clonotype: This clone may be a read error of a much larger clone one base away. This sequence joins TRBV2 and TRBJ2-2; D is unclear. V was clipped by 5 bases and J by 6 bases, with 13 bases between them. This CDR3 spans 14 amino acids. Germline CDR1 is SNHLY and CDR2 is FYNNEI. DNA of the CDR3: TGTGCCAGCAGTTTCAGCAGGAGCCCCGGGGAGCTGTTTTTT. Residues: CASSFSRSPGELFF.

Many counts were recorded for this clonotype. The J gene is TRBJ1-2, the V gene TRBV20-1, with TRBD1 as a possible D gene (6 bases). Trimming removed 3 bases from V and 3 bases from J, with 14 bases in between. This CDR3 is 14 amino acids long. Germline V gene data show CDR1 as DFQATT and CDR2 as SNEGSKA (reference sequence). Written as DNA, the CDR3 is TGCAGTGCTAGGCGGGCAGGGGAGGACTATGGCTACACCTTC. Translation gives CSARRAGEDYGYTF.

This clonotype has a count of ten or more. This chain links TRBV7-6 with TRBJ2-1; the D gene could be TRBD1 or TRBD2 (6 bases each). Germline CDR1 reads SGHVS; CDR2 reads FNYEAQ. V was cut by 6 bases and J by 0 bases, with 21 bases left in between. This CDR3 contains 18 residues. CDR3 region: CASSLTGAGKSSYNEQFF. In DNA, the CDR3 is TGTGCCAGCAGTCTTACGGGGGCAGGGAAGAGCTCCTACAATGAGCAGTTCTTC.